This entry concerns a single T cell receptor (beta chain). The clone's antigen remains unknown. No per-base quality is available; no much larger clone lies one base away. The time point label corresponds to: newly diagnosed GD, antithyroid drugs for less than 3 months. For both TCR sequencing and RNA sequencing, RNA was extracted from PBMCs in TRIzol. The diagnosis of Graves' disease was made according to American Thyroid Association guidelines. The patients came from an endocrinology department in Xi'an, China. From each patient, about 9.7 milliliters of peripheral blood was collected into an EDTA anticoagulant tube. Ficoll Paque Plus density gradient separation was used to isolate PBMCs, and no further T cell sorting was performed. An Agilent 2100 Bioanalyzer and agarose gel were used to assess RNA quality, and a NanoDrop 2000 was used to measure RNA concentration. These data are taken from a study of regulatory T cells in long-lasting Graves disease (dated by TCRdb to about 2021). A note on the overall study: Antithyroid drugs had been taken for less than 3 months by newly diagnosed Graves' disease patients. This study used TCR sequencing and RNA sequencing of peripheral blood to compare persistent Graves' disease patients against newly diagnosed Graves' disease patients. The study took place in China and was registered as a clinical trial. TCR sequencing covered some 13 persistent and 20 or so newly diagnosed Graves' disease patients, 33 samples in total. The full study reports these points: Sequencing and analysis were restricted to the TCR beta chain. Lower TCR Shannon entropy and fewer highly expanded clones were observed in persistent Graves' disease patients than in newly diagnosed patients, which suggested clonal expansion. Persistent patients shared more public clonotypes among themselves (roughly 2,700) than newly diagnosed patients did (approximately 900). The authors acknowledged the small sample size as a limitation that may reduce accuracy. Because the primary lesion, thyroid tissue, could not be accessed, the study looked at peripheral blood alone.

The library was built by means of multiplex PCR. The instrument given in TCRdb is Illumina HiSeq 4000. TCR beta libraries were built with iRepertoire HTBI primers and Arm-PCR amplification of CDR3 regions. Gel purification was performed on PCR products prior to sequencing. The original methods were these. Gene usage analysis of CDR3 amino acid clonotypes relied on the roughly 67 TRBV and over 13 TRBJ segments identified across samples. COPE and FqMerger were used to merge the filtered high-quality paired reads into contigs. BLAST was used to align contigs to IMGT TRBV, TRBD and TRBJ reference genes, and CDR3 was defined according to IMGT. Clonotypes above 0.1% frequency were classified as highly expanded clones. Shannon entropy was used to measure repertoire diversity, and the Gini coefficient was used to measure V-J evenness. A clonotype was considered public if more than one individual shared it. Clones were called with MiXCR by TCRdb after fastp trimmed the public reads at Q25, and only in-frame beta chains were retained. Rows matching on CDR3 protein sequence are summarized as one entry with the most common DNA and genes. Clone size and V and J calls follow TCRdb, not the original study. The sample contains some 250,000 distinct CDR3 sequences, about 16% of them found a single time. The biggest ten clones account for less than 25% of the sample.

The starting material was peripheral blood mononuclear cells (PBMCs), obtained at new diagnosis, from a patient treated with antithyroid drugs. This clonotype was sampled from a female donor with Graves disease.

The CDR3 protein sequence reads: CASSQDRINEKLFF. The sequence in DNA is TGTGCCAGCAGCCAAGACAGAATTAATGAAAAACTGTTTTTT. This sequence uses TRBV6-1 and TRBJ1-4; matching of 5 bases hints at TRBD1 as the D gene. The germline V gene gives CDR1 as MNHNS and CDR2 as SASEGT. The CDR3 contains 14 residues, cysteine and phenylalanine counted. Of all the DNA, just the CDR3 is kept, 42 bases in frame from base 1. V is clipped by 6 bases and J by 4 bases, and the sequence between their germline boundaries is 12 bases long.